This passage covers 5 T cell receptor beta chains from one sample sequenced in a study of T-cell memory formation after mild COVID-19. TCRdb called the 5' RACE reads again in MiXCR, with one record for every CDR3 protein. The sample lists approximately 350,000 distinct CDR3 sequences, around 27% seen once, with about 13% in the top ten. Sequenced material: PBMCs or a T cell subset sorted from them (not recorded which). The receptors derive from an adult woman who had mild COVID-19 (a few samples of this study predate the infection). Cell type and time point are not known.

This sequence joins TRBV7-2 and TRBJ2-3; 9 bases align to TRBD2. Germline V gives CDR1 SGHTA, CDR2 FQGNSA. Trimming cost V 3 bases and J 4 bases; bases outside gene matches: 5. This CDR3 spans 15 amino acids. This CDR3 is CASSLGLAFPDTQYF. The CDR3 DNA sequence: TGTGCCAGCAGCTTGGGACTAGCCTTCCCAGATACGCAGTATTTT.

CDR3 in amino acids: CAVQGNTYEQYF. In DNA form, the CDR3 reads TGTGCCGTACAAGGAAACACCTACGAGCAGTACTTC. J is TRBJ2-7 and V is TRBV24-1; D is undetermined. The CDR3 spans 12 residues. Germline V CDR1 and CDR2: KGHDR, SFDVKD. V gave up 12 bases and J gave up 2 bases, with 13 bases separating them.

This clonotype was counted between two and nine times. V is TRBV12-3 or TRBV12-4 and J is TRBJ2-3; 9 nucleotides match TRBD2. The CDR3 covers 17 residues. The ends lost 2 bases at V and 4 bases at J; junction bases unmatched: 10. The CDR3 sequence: CASSLSGASGKADTQYF. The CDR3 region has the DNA TGTGCCAGCAGTTTATCCGGTGCTAGCGGGAAAGCAGATACGCAGTATTTT.

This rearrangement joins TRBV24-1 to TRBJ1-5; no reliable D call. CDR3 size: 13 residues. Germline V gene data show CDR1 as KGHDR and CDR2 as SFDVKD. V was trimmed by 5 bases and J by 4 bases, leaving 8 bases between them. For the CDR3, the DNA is TGTGCCACCAGTGGCGGGTGGAATCAGCCCCAGCATTTT. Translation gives CATSGGWNQPQHF.

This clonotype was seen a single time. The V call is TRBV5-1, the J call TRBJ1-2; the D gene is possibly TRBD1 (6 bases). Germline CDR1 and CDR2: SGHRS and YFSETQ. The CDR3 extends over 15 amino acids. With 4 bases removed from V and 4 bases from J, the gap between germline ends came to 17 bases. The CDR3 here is CASSAMAGEGYGYTF. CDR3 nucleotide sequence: TGCGCCAGCAGCGCTATGGCAGGGGAAGGCTATGGCTACACCTTC. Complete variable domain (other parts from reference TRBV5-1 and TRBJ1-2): KAGVTQTPRYLIKTRGQQVTLSCSPISGHRSVSWYQQTPGQGLQFLFEYFSETQRNKGNFPGRFSGRQFSNSRSEMNVSTLELGDSALYLCASSAMAGEGYGYTFGSGTRLTVV.